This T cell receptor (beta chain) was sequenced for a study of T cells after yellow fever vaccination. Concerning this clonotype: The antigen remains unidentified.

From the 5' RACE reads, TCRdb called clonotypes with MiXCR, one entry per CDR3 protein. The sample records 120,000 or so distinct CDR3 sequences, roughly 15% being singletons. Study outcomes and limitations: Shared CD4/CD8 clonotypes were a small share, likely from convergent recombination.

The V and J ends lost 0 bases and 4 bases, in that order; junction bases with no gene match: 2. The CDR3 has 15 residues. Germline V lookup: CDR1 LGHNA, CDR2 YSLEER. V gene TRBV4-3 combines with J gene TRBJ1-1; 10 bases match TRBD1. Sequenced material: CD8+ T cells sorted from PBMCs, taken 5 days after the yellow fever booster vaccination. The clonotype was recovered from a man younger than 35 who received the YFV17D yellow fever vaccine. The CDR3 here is CASSQDGTGATEAFF. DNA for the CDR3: TGCGCCAGCAGCCAAGACGGGACAGGGGCCACTGAAGCTTTCTTT.